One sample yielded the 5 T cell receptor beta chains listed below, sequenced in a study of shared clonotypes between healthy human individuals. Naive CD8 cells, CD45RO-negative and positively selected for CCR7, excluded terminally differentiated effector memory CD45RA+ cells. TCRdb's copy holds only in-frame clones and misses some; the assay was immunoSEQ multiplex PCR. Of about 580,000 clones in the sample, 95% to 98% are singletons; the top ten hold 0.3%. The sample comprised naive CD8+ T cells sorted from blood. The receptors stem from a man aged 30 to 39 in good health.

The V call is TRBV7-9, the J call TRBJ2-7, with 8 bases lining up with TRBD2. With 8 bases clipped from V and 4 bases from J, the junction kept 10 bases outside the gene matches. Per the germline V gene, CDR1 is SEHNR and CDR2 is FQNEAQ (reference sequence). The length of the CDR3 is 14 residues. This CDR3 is CASREAGEAYEQYF. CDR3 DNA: TGTGCCAGCCGAGAAGCGGGAGAGGCGTACGAGCAGTACTTC.

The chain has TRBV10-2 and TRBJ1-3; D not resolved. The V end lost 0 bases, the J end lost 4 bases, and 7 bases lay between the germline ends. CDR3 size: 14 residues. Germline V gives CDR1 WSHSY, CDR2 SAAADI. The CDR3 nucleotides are TGCGCCAGCAGTGAGTCGATCCAGGGAAACACCATATATTTT. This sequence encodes CASSESIQGNTIYF.

CDR3 protein: CASSDVPHNEQFF. The CDR3 DNA reads TGTGCCAGCAGTGACGTCCCACACAATGAGCAGTTCTTC. J is TRBJ2-1 and V is TRBV6-4, with unresolved D. Trimming removed 2 bases at V and 5 bases at J, with 7 bases between. Germline-derived CDR1 and CDR2 are MRHNA and SNTAGT. CDR3 length: 13 amino acids.

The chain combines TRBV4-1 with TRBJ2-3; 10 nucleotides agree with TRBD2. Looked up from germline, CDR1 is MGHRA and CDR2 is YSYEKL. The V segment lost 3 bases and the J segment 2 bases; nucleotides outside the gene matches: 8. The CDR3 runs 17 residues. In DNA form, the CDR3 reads TGCGCCAGCAGCCAGCCCCATACTAGCGGGGACACAGATACGCAGTATTTT. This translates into CASSQPHTSGDTDTQYF.

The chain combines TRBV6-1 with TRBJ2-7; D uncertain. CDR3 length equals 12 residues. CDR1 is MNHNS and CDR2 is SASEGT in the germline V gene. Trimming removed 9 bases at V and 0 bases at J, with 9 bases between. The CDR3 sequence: CASGRTSYEQYF. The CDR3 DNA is TGTGCCAGTGGACGGACCTCCTACGAGCAGTACTTC.